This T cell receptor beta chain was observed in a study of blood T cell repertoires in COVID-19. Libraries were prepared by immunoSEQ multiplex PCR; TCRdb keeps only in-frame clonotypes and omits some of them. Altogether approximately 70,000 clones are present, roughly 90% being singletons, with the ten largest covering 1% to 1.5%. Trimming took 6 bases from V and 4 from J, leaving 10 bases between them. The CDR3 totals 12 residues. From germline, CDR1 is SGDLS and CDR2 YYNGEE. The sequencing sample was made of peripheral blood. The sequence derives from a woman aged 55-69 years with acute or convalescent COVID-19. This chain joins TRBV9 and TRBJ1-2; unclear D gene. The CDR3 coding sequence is TGTGCCAGCACCAGAGGGTCCTATGGCTACACCTTC. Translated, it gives CASTRGSYGYTF. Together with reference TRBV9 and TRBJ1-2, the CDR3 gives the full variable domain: DSGVTQTPKHLITATGQRVTLRCSPRSGDLSVYWYQQSLDQGLQFLIQYYNGEERAKGNILERFSAQQFPDLHSELNLSSLELGDSALYFCASTRGSYGYTFGSGTRLTVV.